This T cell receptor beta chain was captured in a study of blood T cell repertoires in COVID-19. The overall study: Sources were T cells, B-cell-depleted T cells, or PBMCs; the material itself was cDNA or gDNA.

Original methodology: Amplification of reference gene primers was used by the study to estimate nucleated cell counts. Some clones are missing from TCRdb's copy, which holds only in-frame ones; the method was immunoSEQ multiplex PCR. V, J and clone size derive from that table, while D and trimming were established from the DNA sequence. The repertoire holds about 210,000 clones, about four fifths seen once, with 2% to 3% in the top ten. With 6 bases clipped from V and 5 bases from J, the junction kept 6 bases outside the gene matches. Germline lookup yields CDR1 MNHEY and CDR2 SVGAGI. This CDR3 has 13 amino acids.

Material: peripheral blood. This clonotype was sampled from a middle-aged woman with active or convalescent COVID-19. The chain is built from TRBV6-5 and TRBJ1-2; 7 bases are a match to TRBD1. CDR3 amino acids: CASSPGQTYGYTF. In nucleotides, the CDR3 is TGTGCCAGCAGCCCGGGACAGACGTATGGCTACACCTTC.